The rows below give T cell receptor beta chains drawn from one sample of a study of blood T cells in healthy people across ages. Using its own MiXCR run on the 5' RACE reads, TCRdb lists one record per CDR3 protein. The repertoire holds about 690,000 distinct CDR3 sequences, with 40% to 45% as singletons. Sequencing was done on a sample of blood. These TCRs come from a man aged 80 or over in good health. The CDR3 runs from the conserved cysteine through the conserved F or W. Each record gives: V gene, D gene, clone size, CDR3 length, J gene, CDR3 DNA, CDR3 protein. D genes are given only for firm matches. The size of a clone is reported for some rows only, either as once, few or many, or as a class for expanded clones.

v_call: TRBV5-1
d_call: TRBD2
clone_size: many
cdr3_length: 18
j_call: TRBJ2-5
cdr3_nt: TGCGCCAGCAGCTTGGTTCCTAGCGGGGGTATTGACGGAGAGACCCAGTACTTC
cdr3_aa: CASSLVPSGGIDGETQYF

v_call: TRBV4-2
d_call: TRBD2
clone_size: -
cdr3_length: 15
j_call: TRBJ2-7
cdr3_nt: TGTGCCAGCAGCCCCCCGGGCGGGAGGGACAATGAGCAGTACTTC
cdr3_aa: CASSPPGGRDNEQYF

v_call: TRBV24-1
d_call: TRBD1
clone_size: -
cdr3_length: 21
j_call: TRBJ2-7
cdr3_nt: TGTGCCACCAGTGATCCTCGTGGACAGGGGTGGGCTAGCCCATCTGGGGATGAGCAGTACTTC
cdr3_aa: CATSDPRGQGWASPSGDEQYF

v_call: TRBV5-6
d_call: -
clone_size: -
cdr3_length: 15
j_call: TRBJ1-4
cdr3_nt: TGTGCCAGCAGCTTGCCGGGCTCGGCTAATGAAAAACTGTTTTTT
cdr3_aa: CASSLPGSANEKLFF

v_call: TRBV20-1
d_call: -
clone_size: -
cdr3_length: 12
j_call: TRBJ2-7
cdr3_nt: TGCAGTGCCCTAAGTACTGGCTACGAGCAGTACTTC
cdr3_aa: CSALSTGYEQYF

v_call: TRBV7-8
d_call: TRBD2
clone_size: -
cdr3_length: 15
j_call: TRBJ2-3
cdr3_nt: TGTGCCAGCAGCTTAGTCACTAGCGGGACAGAGACGCAGTATTTT
cdr3_aa: CASSLVTSGTETQYF

v_call: TRBV6-2/TRBV6-3
d_call: -
clone_size: few
cdr3_length: 15
j_call: TRBJ2-5
cdr3_nt: TGTGCCAGCAACCCGGGAGCATCAGTCCAAGAGACCCAGTACTTC
cdr3_aa: CASNPGASVQETQYF

v_call: TRBV12-3/TRBV12-4
d_call: TRBD1
clone_size: -
cdr3_length: 17
j_call: TRBJ1-1
cdr3_nt: TGTGCCAGCAGTTCACGAGGTAGGGGGCTTATGGACACTGAAGCTTTCTTT
cdr3_aa: CASSSRGRGLMDTEAFF

v_call: TRBV7-8
d_call: TRBD2
clone_size: -
cdr3_length: 16
j_call: TRBJ2-5
cdr3_nt: TGTGCCAGCAGCTTAGTTAGCGGGAGGGCCGGGGAGACCCAGTACTTC
cdr3_aa: CASSLVSGRAGETQYF

v_call: TRBV3-1
d_call: -
clone_size: once
cdr3_length: 14
j_call: TRBJ2-1
cdr3_nt: TGTGCCAGCAGCCAAGATCATGGGGGGTATGAGCAGTTCTTC
cdr3_aa: CASSQDHGGYEQFF

v_call: TRBV5-1
d_call: TRBD1
clone_size: many
cdr3_length: 14
j_call: TRBJ2-7
cdr3_nt: TGCGCCAGCAGCGTACAGGGGGCTTTAGGCGAGCAGTACTTC
cdr3_aa: CASSVQGALGEQYF

v_call: TRBV6-4
d_call: TRBD1
clone_size: -
cdr3_length: 15
j_call: TRBJ2-1
cdr3_nt: TGTGCCAGCAGTCCTGACAGGGGGGCTTACAATGAGCAGTTCTTC
cdr3_aa: CASSPDRGAYNEQFF

v_call: TRBV6-1
d_call: TRBD2
clone_size: -
cdr3_length: 15
j_call: TRBJ2-1
cdr3_nt: TGTGCCAGCAGTGATTCTGCTAGCGGGGGTGATGAGCAGTTCTTC
cdr3_aa: CASSDSASGGDEQFF

v_call: TRBV12-3/TRBV12-4
d_call: TRBD2
clone_size: -
cdr3_length: 15
j_call: TRBJ2-1
cdr3_nt: TGTGCCAGCATCCCGGGACTAGCGGGATACAATGAGCAGTTCTTC
cdr3_aa: CASIPGLAGYNEQFF

v_call: TRBV2
d_call: TRBD1
clone_size: few
cdr3_length: 15
j_call: TRBJ2-2
cdr3_nt: TGTGCCAGCAGTAATGACAGGGAGCAGACCGGGGAGCTGTTTTTT
cdr3_aa: CASSNDREQTGELFF

v_call: TRBV7-2
d_call: -
clone_size: few
cdr3_length: 15
j_call: TRBJ1-1
cdr3_nt: TGTGCCAGCAGCTTGCAATCTACAGGGAGGACTGAAGCTTTCTTT
cdr3_aa: CASSLQSTGRTEAFF

v_call: TRBV7-9
d_call: TRBD2
clone_size: -
cdr3_length: 19
j_call: TRBJ2-5
cdr3_nt: TGTGCCAGCAGCTTAGTCAGGGGATGGGGGACTAGCGGCCACAATGAGCAGTACTTC
cdr3_aa: CASSLVRGWGTSGHNEQYF

v_call: TRBV5-4
d_call: TRBD2
clone_size: few
cdr3_length: 17
j_call: TRBJ2-5
cdr3_nt: TGTGCCAGCAGCCCGTGGACTAGCGGGAGTCCGGGCGAGACCCAGTACTTC
cdr3_aa: CASSPWTSGSPGETQYF

v_call: TRBV11-2
d_call: TRBD1
clone_size: -
cdr3_length: 16
j_call: TRBJ2-3
cdr3_nt: TGTGCCAGCAGCAACAACAGGGGTGGAAGCACAGATACGCAGTATTTT
cdr3_aa: CASSNNRGGSTDTQYF

v_call: TRBV7-3
d_call: -
clone_size: -
cdr3_length: 15
j_call: TRBJ2-7
cdr3_nt: TGTGCCAGCAGCTTAAGTAGGGTAGGAGGAGTTGAGCAGTACTTC
cdr3_aa: CASSLSRVGGVEQYF

v_call: TRBV20-1
d_call: -
clone_size: -
cdr3_length: 15
j_call: TRBJ2-7
cdr3_nt: TGCAGTGCTAGAGAAGAAGGGGAGAGGTTCCACGAGCGGTACTTC
cdr3_aa: CSAREEGERFHERYF

v_call: TRBV30
d_call: -
clone_size: -
cdr3_length: 14
j_call: TRBJ1-6
cdr3_nt: TGTGCCTGGAGCCGGGACCCCGGAAATTCACCCCCCCACTTT
cdr3_aa: CAWSRDPGNSPPHF

v_call: TRBV9
d_call: TRBD1
clone_size: -
cdr3_length: 15
j_call: TRBJ2-7
cdr3_nt: TGTGCCAGCAGCGTAGCCGGGACAGGGAGGGACGAGCAGTACTTC
cdr3_aa: CASSVAGTGRDEQYF

v_call: TRBV6-2/TRBV6-3
d_call: -
clone_size: -
cdr3_length: 13
j_call: TRBJ1-1
cdr3_nt: TGTGCCAGCAGTTCCTGGGCGAACACTGAAGCTTTCTTT
cdr3_aa: CASSSWANTEAFF

v_call: TRBV7-2
d_call: TRBD1
clone_size: few
cdr3_length: 18
j_call: TRBJ1-4
cdr3_nt: TGTGCCAGCAGCTCGACAGGGACATGGATGAGAACTAATGAAAAACTGTTTTTT
cdr3_aa: CASSSTGTWMRTNEKLFF

v_call: TRBV6-2/TRBV6-3
d_call: -
clone_size: many
cdr3_length: 12
j_call: TRBJ2-5
cdr3_nt: TGTGCCACCTGGTCCCCAGGTGTGGCCCAGTACTTC
cdr3_aa: CATWSPGVAQYF

v_call: TRBV14
d_call: -
clone_size: few
cdr3_length: 14
j_call: TRBJ1-2
cdr3_nt: TGTGCCAGCAGCCAAGAGGTGGGCAGCCTGGGCTACACCTTC
cdr3_aa: CASSQEVGSLGYTF